The clone carrying this T cell receptor beta chain was found a few times. What it recognizes is unknown. This entry is derived from a study of T-cell memory formation after mild COVID-19. The overall study: Largely, TCR clusters stayed within a single donor. Broader study findings: Among clones contracting day 15 to 85, CD4/CD8 was balanced, whereas later expanders leaned CD4+. Mostly located in CM and EM were contracting CD4+ clones, with contracting CD8+ clones located in EMRA.

Germline V gene data show CDR1 as SGHRS and CDR2 as YFSETQ. Germline trimming cut 4 bases from V and 3 bases from J; bases unmatched to any gene: 7. CDR3 size: 15 residues. One entry per CDR3 protein results from TCRdb running MiXCR on the 5' RACE reads. The data show 400,000 to 450,000 distinct CDR3 sequences, over 15% seen once. This sequence joins TRBV5-1 and TRBJ2-5, with TRBD2 matching 9 bases. This receptor was obtained from a man between 18 and 35 years old who had mild COVID-19 (a few samples of this study predate the infection). Cell type and time point are not known. What was sequenced was PBMCs or a T cell subset sorted from them (not recorded which). The CDR3 nucleotides read TGCGCCAGCAGCCCCTACCAGCGGGGGGAAGAGACCCAGTACTTC. Its protein is CASSPYQRGEETQYF.